These T cell receptor beta chains were read from a single sample in a study of blood T cell repertoires in COVID-19. Sequenced by immunoSEQ multiplex PCR; TCRdb stores in-frame clones only, minus some. This table holds about 76,000 clones, 70% to 90% found once. Sequencing was done on a sample of peripheral blood. The receptors shown here come from a man aged 45 to 65 with COVID-19, enrolled during active disease. Both conserved end residues are part of each CDR3. D genes are given only for firm matches.

V: TRBV6-1
J: TRBJ1-2
D: -
CDR3: CASSEWKGGYTF

V: TRBV2
J: TRBJ2-7
D: -
CDR3: CASSEETPGEQYF

V: TRBV5-1
J: TRBJ2-2
D: -
CDR3: CASKRKDGSGTGELFF

V: TRBV19
J: TRBJ1-6
D: TRBD1
CDR3: CASSAGQGSLSPLHF

V: TRBV18
J: TRBJ2-2
D: -
CDR3: CASSPSRPTGELFF

V: TRBV4-1
J: TRBJ1-5
D: -
CDR3: CASSQVGRLDNQPQHF

V: TRBV28
J: TRBJ1-2
D: TRBD1
CDR3: CATWDRGRRSLSYGYTF

V: TRBV5-1
J: TRBJ2-2
D: -
CDR3: CASSLSDGGLTGELFF

V: TRBV6-4
J: TRBJ1-1
D: -
CDR3: CASSEQGENTEAFF

V: TRBV3-1/TRBV3-2
J: TRBJ2-2
D: TRBD2
CDR3: CASSQGLAGGNTGELFF

V: TRBV30
J: TRBJ2-7
D: TRBD2
CDR3: CAWSIGRGAYEQYF

V: TRBV6-5
J: TRBJ2-1
D: -
CDR3: CASSYNEQFF

V: TRBV14
J: TRBJ2-1
D: -
CDR3: CASSIKVTGNEQFF

V: TRBV5-5
J: TRBJ1-5
D: -
CDR3: CASSLEAGNSNQPQHF

V: TRBV28
J: TRBJ1-1
D: TRBD1
CDR3: CASRSGTGGWNTEAFF

V: TRBV18
J: TRBJ1-2
D: -
CDR3: CASSSRVTNYGYTF

V: TRBV2
J: TRBJ2-1
D: TRBD2
CDR3: CASSERLAGHNEQFF

V: TRBV5-5
J: TRBJ2-4
D: TRBD1
CDR3: CASSLAQGANIQYF

V: TRBV5-1
J: TRBJ1-1
D: TRBD1
CDR3: CASSTRTGWNTEAFF

V: TRBV12-3/TRBV12-4
J: TRBJ2-1
D: TRBD1
CDR3: CASSWTGDEQFF

V: TRBV10-3
J: TRBJ2-6
D: TRBD2
CDR3: CAISGGGAGANVLTF

V: TRBV7-9
J: TRBJ2-7
D: -
CDR3: CASSLEGGRSYEQYF

V: TRBV18
J: TRBJ1-1
D: TRBD1
CDR3: CASSPRTGVNTEAFF

V: TRBV6-2/TRBV6-3
J: TRBJ2-1
D: -
CDR3: CASSYSETSNEQFF

V: TRBV9
J: TRBJ2-1
D: TRBD2
CDR3: CASSGLSRGTSGRFGEQFF

V: TRBV14
J: TRBJ2-7
D: TRBD2
CDR3: CASSSQLAGPSFF